The 27 T cell receptor beta chains below all came from one sample that was sequenced in a study of blood T cell repertoires in COVID-19. Sequencing used immunoSEQ multiplex PCR; TCRdb keeps in-frame clones, though not all of them. The table shows fewer than 500,000 clones, with more than 80% occurring only once. The material sequenced was peripheral blood. These TCRs come from a young woman with active or convalescent COVID-19.

This chain links TRBV6-5 with TRBJ2-7; 9 positions agree with TRBD1. CDR1 is MNHEY, CDR2 SVGAGI, per germline. This CDR3 has 12 amino acids. The J segment lost 7 bases and the V segment lost 8 bases, leaving 6 bases of the junction unmatched. CDR3 DNA: TGTGCCAGCTGGACAGGGGTTGAAGAGCAGTACTTC. Translated, it gives CASWTGVEEQYF.

The chain has TRBV5-4 and TRBJ1-5; the D gene is possibly TRBD1 (5 bases). From germline, CDR1 is SGHNT and CDR2 YYREEE (reference sequence). With 4 bases removed from V and 5 bases from J, the gap between germline ends came to 13 bases. The CDR3 has 14 residues. The CDR3 coding sequence is TGTGCCAGCAGCGTACAGGCGTCCGATCAGCCCCAGCATTTT. This codes for CASSVQASDQPQHF.

Written as DNA, the CDR3 is TGTGCCAGCAGTTACTTAGCGGGAGAAGTCTACGAGCAGTACTTC. This sequence encodes CASSYLAGEVYEQYF. The chain recombines TRBV6-5 with TRBJ2-7; TRBD2 agrees at 9 bases. CDR1 is MNHEY and CDR2 is SVGAGI in the germline V gene. This CDR3 contains 15 residues. V lost 1 base, J lost 3 bases, and 4 bases stayed unmatched.

The chain has TRBV14 and TRBJ1-4, with D hard to call. There are 13 residues in the CDR3. V was clipped by 4 bases and J by 8 bases, with 11 bases between them. CDR1 is SGHDN, CDR2 FVKESK, per germline. In nucleotides, the CDR3 is TGTGCCAGCAGCCCAGGATATTTGGAAAAACTGTTTTTT. Protein sequence: CASSPGYLEKLFF.

The V and J genes are TRBV7-2 and TRBJ2-7, with TRBD2 matching over 7 bases. Germline trimming cut 5 bases from V and 0 bases from J; bases unmatched to any gene: 7. CDR3 length equals 15 residues. The V gene's germline CDR1 is SGHTA and CDR2 FQGNSA. The CDR3 DNA follows: TGTGCCAGCAGCGTTAGCGGGCCTAGCTCCTACGAGCAGTACTTC. This encodes CASSVSGPSSYEQYF.

This chain joins TRBV4-1 and TRBJ2-3, with 9 bases fitting TRBD2. The length of the CDR3 is 16 residues. Germline V gene data show CDR1 as MGHRA and CDR2 as YSYEKL. V was pared by 1 base and J by 1 base, with 3 bases of the junction left unmatched. The DNA for the CDR3 is TGCGCCAGCAGCCAAGTTCCTAGCGGGGGCACAGATACGCAGTATTTT. It encodes CASSQVPSGGTDTQYF.

The chain links TRBV6-5 to TRBJ1-6, with D perhaps matching TRBD1 (6 bases). Germline assignment: CDR1 MNHEY and CDR2 SVGAGI. Trimming took off 6 bases at V and 13 bases at J, with 16 bases between the two ends. This CDR3 spans 13 amino acids. Written as DNA, the CDR3 is TGTGCCAGCAGGCAGGACAGACTTTGGCCCCTCCACTTT. It encodes CASRQDRLWPLHF.

The V gene is TRBV9, the J gene TRBJ1-2; D not certain. CDR1 and CDR2 (germline): SGDLS, YYNGEE. V shed 0 bases and J shed 8 bases, with 11 bases lying between them. The CDR3 length is 13 residues. As DNA, the CDR3 is TGTGCCAGCAGCGTAGAACACGGGGTGGGCTACACCTTC. Translated, it gives CASSVEHGVGYTF.

The chain combines TRBV13 with TRBJ1-2; tentatively, D is TRBD1 (5 bases). Trimming shortened V by 0 bases and J by 4 bases, and 12 bases separated the two germline ends. Germline CDR1 PRHDT, CDR2 FYEKMQ (reference sequence). This CDR3 has 15 residues. The CDR3 reads CASSLGRAPPYGYTF. CDR3 nucleotide sequence: TGTGCCAGCAGCTTAGGCAGGGCCCCTCCCTATGGCTACACCTTC.

CDR3 in amino acids: CASSQTRTSNQPQHF. The CDR3 coding sequence is TGTGCCAGCAGCCAAACCCGGACAAGCAATCAGCCCCAGCATTTT. The V call is TRBV3-1 (or the pseudogene TRBV3-2), the J call TRBJ1-5; D is possibly TRBD1 (5 bases). The CDR3 has 15 amino acids. CDR1 is LGHDT, CDR2 YNNKEL, per germline (reference sequence). V lost 2 bases, J lost 1 base, and 9 bases lay in between.

The chain employs TRBV4-1 and TRBJ1-1; D unclear. Per the germline V gene, CDR1 is MGHRA and CDR2 is YSYEKL. This CDR3 is 19 amino acids long. Between the trimmed V and J ends, which lost 4 bases and 2 bases, there was a span of 26 bases. CDR3 loop: CASSPWPRVGRGANTEAFF. The CDR3 coding sequence is TGCGCCAGCAGCCCCTGGCCGCGAGTCGGTCGGGGTGCCAACACTGAAGCTTTCTTT.

V is TRBV7-8 and J is TRBJ2-4; 14 bases are shared with TRBD2. The J segment lost 3 bases and the V segment lost 5 bases, leaving 6 bases of the junction unmatched. The length of the CDR3 is 17 residues. CDR1 is SGHVS, CDR2 FQNEAQ, per germline. For the CDR3, the DNA is TGTGCCAGCAGCCTCAAGGGACTAGCGGGGGACAAAAACATTCAGTACTTC. Translated, it gives CASSLKGLAGDKNIQYF. The full variable domain, with the rest looked up from reference TRBV7-8 and TRBJ2-4, is GAGVSQSPRYKVAKRGQDVALRCDPISGHVSLFWYQQALGQGPEFLTYFQNEAQLDKSGLPSDRFFAERPEGSVSTLKIQRTQQEDSAVYLCASSLKGLAGDKNIQYFGAGTRLSVL.

The gene calls are TRBV7-6 and TRBJ2-6; 13 bases are shared with TRBD2. The germline V gene has CDR1 SGHVS and CDR2 FNYEAQ. J gave up 4 bases and V 0 bases, and 9 bases lay outside the gene matches. The CDR3 spans 20 residues. The CDR3 DNA is TGTGCCAGCAGCTTAGCGGAGGAGGGACTAGCGGGATCCGGGGCCAACGTCCTGACTTTC. It yields the protein CASSLAEEGLAGSGANVLTF.

The V and J genes are TRBV7-8 and TRBJ2-7, with D maybe TRBD2 (6 bases). Trimming cost V 5 bases and J 1 base, with 18 bases left between them. CDR1 and CDR2 from the germline V gene are SGHVS and FQNEAQ. The CDR3 is made up of 16 amino acids. CDR3 in amino acids: CASSPAGSIRSYEQYF. The CDR3 DNA follows: TGTGCCAGCAGCCCAGCCGGGAGTATCAGATCCTACGAGCAGTACTTC. The whole variable domain, filled in from reference TRBV7-8 and TRBJ2-7, reads GAGVSQSPRYKVAKRGQDVALRCDPISGHVSLFWYQQALGQGPEFLTYFQNEAQLDKSGLPSDRFFAERPEGSVSTLKIQRTQQEDSAVYLCASSPAGSIRSYEQYFGPGTRLTVT.

The V and J genes are TRBV4-1 and TRBJ1-2; 7 bases are shared with TRBD1. CDR3 length: 16 amino acids. Trimming cost V 2 bases and J 0 bases; bases outside gene matches: 6. Germline V gene lookup returns CDR1 MGHRA and CDR2 YSYEKL. Written as DNA, the CDR3 is TGCGCCAGCAGCCAATACACCGGGACAGCTAACTATGGCTACACCTTC. Translating gives CASSQYTGTANYGYTF.

J is TRBJ1-4 and V is TRBV6-5; maybe TRBD1 (6 bases). This CDR3 spans 15 amino acids. Germline V gene sequence: CDR1 MNHEY, CDR2 SVGAGI. V lost 1 base to trimming and J lost 6 bases, with 12 bases between them. The CDR3 sequence is CASSYLGQGDEKLFF. The CDR3 region has the DNA TGTGCCAGCAGTTACTTGGGACAAGGAGATGAAAAACTGTTTTTT.

The chain joins TRBV25-1 to TRBJ2-1; TRBD2 matches 12 bases. The CDR3 has 16 amino acids. Germline-derived CDR1 and CDR2 are MGHDK and SYGVNS. Unmatched junction bases numbered 4, after V lost 3 bases and J lost 4 bases. CDR3: CASSDTSGRHYNEQFF. For the CDR3, the DNA is TGTGCCAGCAGTGACACTAGCGGGAGGCATTACAATGAGCAGTTCTTC.

This sequence joins TRBV7-2 and TRBJ1-1; tentatively, D is TRBD1 (5 bases). Germline assignment: CDR1 SGHTA and CDR2 FQGNSA. Trimming stripped 5 bases from V and 5 bases from J, with 18 bases between. The CDR3 runs 15 residues. CDR3 in amino acids: CASSLTPGRDTEAFF. CDR3 nucleotides: TGTGCCAGCAGCCTTACCCCAGGGAGGGATACTGAAGCTTTCTTT.

The rearrangement links TRBV25-1 to TRBJ2-3; 9 nucleotides agree with TRBD1. The CDR3 totals 16 residues. V trimming: 8 bases; J trimming: 1 base; junction bases outside the gene matches: 10. CDR1 is MGHDK and CDR2 is SYGVNS in the germline V gene. CDR3: CASRNPRDRGTDTQYF. As DNA, the CDR3 is TGTGCCAGCCGAAACCCCCGGGACAGGGGCACAGATACGCAGTATTTT.

The chain is built from TRBV5-6 and TRBJ1-2; no reliable D call. The CDR3 runs 13 residues. Trimming stripped 1 base from V and 7 bases from J, with 11 bases between. Germline values: CDR1 SGHDT, CDR2 YYEEEE. As DNA, the CDR3 is TGTGCCAGCAGCTTGTCGGAGTTCGGTGGCTACACCTTC. Translating it yields CASSLSEFGGYTF. The entire variable domain, with the rest obtained from reference TRBV5-6 and TRBJ1-2, is as follows: DAGVTQSPTHLIKTRGQQVTLRCSPKSGHDTVSWYQQALGQGPQFIFQYYEEEERQRGNFPDRFSGHQFPNYSSELNVNALLLGDSALYLCASSLSEFGGYTFGSGTRLTVV.

The chain links TRBV21-1 to TRBJ1-5; the table gives TRBD1 as D, unverified against the DNA. TRBV21-1 is annotated as a pseudogene. The CDR3 covers 18 residues. In DNA, the CDR3 is TGTGCCAGCAGCAAAGTTAACAGGGGAAAAGCACGAAATCAGCCCCAGCATTTT. It is translated as CASSKVNRGKARNQPQHF.

The gene calls are TRBV30 and TRBJ2-5; 9 nucleotides match TRBD2. Losses at the gene ends were 0 bases for V and 7 bases for J; bases not matched to a gene: 3. This CDR3 has 13 amino acids. Germline V gene lookup returns CDR1 GTSNPN and CDR2 SVGIG (reference sequence). The CDR3: CAWSVQAGGTQYF. The CDR3, as DNA: TGTGCCTGGAGTGTACAAGCGGGAGGGACCCAGTACTTC.

The V gene is TRBV9, the J gene TRBJ2-4; TRBD1 is a possible D gene (6 bases). Trimming removed 3 bases at V and 1 base at J, with 11 bases between. The length of the CDR3 is 15 residues. The germline gives CDR1 SGDLS, CDR2 YYNGEE. CDR3 DNA sequence: TGTGCCAGCAGCGATACAGGGAAGGCCAAAAACATTCAGTACTTC. Protein product: CASSDTGKAKNIQYF.

The genes are TRBV7-8 and TRBJ1-4; TRBD1 is a possible D gene (6 bases). Germline lookup yields CDR1 SGHVS and CDR2 FQNEAQ. The CDR3 sequence is 15 residues long. Between the trimmed V and J ends, which lost 2 bases and 5 bases, there was a span of 12 bases. CDR3 in amino acids: CASSLLGRGNEKLFF. In DNA form, the CDR3 reads TGTGCCAGCAGCTTATTGGGGAGGGGGAATGAAAAACTGTTTTTT.

The chain employs TRBV3-1 (or the pseudogene TRBV3-2) and TRBJ1-2, with 8 bases aligning to TRBD1. The CDR3 totals 17 residues. CDR1 and CDR2 from the germline V gene are LGHDT and YNNKEL (reference sequence). V dropped 2 bases and J dropped 0; count of bases not matched to a gene: 8. Written as DNA, the CDR3 is TGTGCCAGCAGCCAATTTGGGGACAGGCCGGCTAACTATGGCTACACCTTC. Translation gives CASSQFGDRPANYGYTF.

V usage is TRBV5-1 and J usage is TRBJ2-2; TRBD2 might be the D (5 bases). There are 15 residues in the CDR3. The V gene lost 0 bases and the J gene lost 4 bases, with 10 bases spanning the gap. CDR1 SGHRS and CDR2 YFSETQ come from the germline V gene. CDR3 DNA sequence: TGCGCCAGCAGCTTGGGCGACACTAGCACCGGGGAGCTGTTTTTT. Translating gives CASSLGDTSTGELFF. The full variable domain, in which reference TRBV5-1 and TRBJ2-2 provide the parts outside the CDR3, is KAGVTQTPRYLIKTRGQQVTLSCSPISGHRSVSWYQQTPGQGLQFLFEYFSETQRNKGNFPGRFSGRQFSNSRSEMNVSTLELGDSALYLCASSLGDTSTGELFFGEGSRLTVL.

CDR3 bases: TGTGCCAGCAGCCGACAGGGGGCAAGTAGTCTTTCACCCCTCCACTTT. As protein: CASSRQGASSLSPLHF. The chain carries TRBV9 and TRBJ1-6; 10 positions agree with TRBD1. J lost 9 bases, V lost 4 bases, and 10 bases had no gene match. The CDR3 runs to 16 residues. Looked up from germline, CDR1 is SGDLS and CDR2 is YYNGEE.